Listed below are T cell receptor beta chains from one sample, sequenced in a study of cytomegalovirus exposure and HLA in healthy donors. The table came from immunoSEQ multiplex PCR; TCRdb's copy has only in-frame clones and leaves some out. The sample holds about 140,000 clones, 75% to 90% seen once. Input material: PBMCs. The source is a female donor in good health and CMV-seronegative. The CDR3 runs from the conserved cysteine through the conserved F or W. D genes are given only for firm matches. Only part of the rows carry a size: once, few, many, or a class if the clone is expanded.

v_gene,d_gene,abundance,j_gene,len,CDR3nt,CDR3aa
TRBV13,.,.,TRBJ2-5,16,TGTGCCAGCAGCCGCGCGGAAGACAGACACAAAGAGACCCAGTACTTC,CASSRAEDRHKETQYF
TRBV10-3,.,.,TRBJ2-4,16,TGTGCCATCTCCACCTCGACAGGAGTAGCCAAAAACATTCAGTACTTC,CAISTSTGVAKNIQYF
TRBV29-1,.,.,TRBJ2-1,15,TGCAGCGTTGAGGATGGGCAGGCCTTCAACAATGAGCAGTTCTTC,CSVEDGQAFNNEQFF
TRBV25-1,.,.,TRBJ1-3,13,TGTGCCAGCAGAAACAGGGCTGGAAACACCATATATTTT,CASRNRAGNTIYF
TRBV19,.,.,TRBJ1-3,13,TGTGCCAGCGAACCGGGGTTGGGAAACACCATATATTTT,CASEPGLGNTIYF
TRBV11-3,TRBD2,.,TRBJ2-1,15,TGTGCCAGCAGCACCCCGGGACTAGCCTACAATGAGCAGTTCTTC,CASSTPGLAYNEQFF
TRBV11-2,.,.,TRBJ2-7,15,TGTGCCAGCAGCGCGGACGGAGGGGCCGGGCTCGAGCAGTACTTC,CASSADGGAGLEQYF
TRBV29-1,TRBD1,.,TRBJ1-2,14,TGCAGCGTCCCCGGGACAGGGAGTGACTATGGCTACACCTTC,CSVPGTGSDYGYTF
TRBV29-1,.,few,TRBJ2-7,14,TGCAGCGTTGATGGTGGGCCTGCCTCCTACGAGCAGTACTTC,CSVDGGPASYEQYF
TRBV5-4,.,.,TRBJ2-4,15,TGTGCCAGCAGCTTGGGGGCTAGCCAGATAGCCGTCCAGTACTTC,CASSLGASQIAVQYF
TRBV29-1,.,.,TRBJ1-2,12,TGCAGCGTTGAAGGGCTGCACTATGGCTACACCTTC,CSVEGLHYGYTF
TRBV5-1,TRBD2,.,TRBJ2-1,13,TGCGCCAGCAGTCAGCGGGAGAGGCTTGAGCAGTTCTTC,CASSQRERLEQFF
TRBV5-1,.,.,TRBJ1-2,12,TGCGCCAGCAGCGAGGACAGAGATGGCTACACCTTC,CASSEDRDGYTF
TRBV19,TRBD1,.,TRBJ2-7,17,TGTGCCAGTAGTCCCCAGGCAGGGGGCGAAGTCGGATACGAGCAGTACTTC,CASSPQAGGEVGYEQYF
TRBV14,TRBD2,.,TRBJ2-5,19,TGTGCCAGCAGCCCCATAATCCCGAAATCAGGACTAGCGGGAGAGACCCAGTACTTC,CASSPIIPKSGLAGETQYF
TRBV2,.,.,TRBJ2-1,13,TGTGCCAGCAGTGAACTCGGCGAGGGTGAGCAGTTCTTC,CASSELGEGEQFF
TRBV25-1,.,few,TRBJ1-4,15,TGTGCCAGCAGTGAATATGAGGGAGGGATTGAAAAACTGTTTTTT,CASSEYEGGIEKLFF
TRBV4-2,.,.,TRBJ1-2,16,TGTGCCAGCAGCCAAGATCCCGGGGGGCGCGCCTATGGCTACACCTTC,CASSQDPGGRAYGYTF
TRBV30,TRBD1,.,TRBJ2-7,14,TGTGCCTGGAGTCCCGGGACAGGGCTATACGAGCAGTACTTC,CAWSPGTGLYEQYF
TRBV5-6,.,.,TRBJ1-1,14,TGTGCCAGCAGCTTGGCCTCAGTGGACACTGAAGCTTTCTTT,CASSLASVDTEAFF
TRBV9,TRBD2,.,TRBJ2-7,15,TGTGCCAGCAGCGTAGGGTCTAGCGGTAACTACGAGCAGTACTTC,CASSVGSSGNYEQYF
TRBV6-1,TRBD2,.,TRBJ2-7,16,TGTGCCAGCAGTGAAGAAACTAGCGGGAGTACTTACGAGCAGTACTTC,CASSEETSGSTYEQYF
TRBV27,TRBD1,.,TRBJ1-1,14,TGTGCCAGCAGGTATGGACAGGGAGGTGTCGAAGCTTTCTTT,CASRYGQGGVEAFF
TRBV7-9,TRBD2,once,TRBJ2-7,16,TGTGCCAGCAGCTTGGGACTAGCGGGAGAGTGGTACGAGCAGTACTTC,CASSLGLAGEWYEQYF
TRBV5-1,TRBD1,.,TRBJ2-1,14,TGCGCCAGCAAGGGGACAGGGGAGGACAATGAGCAGTTCTTC,CASKGTGEDNEQFF
TRBV5-1,.,.,TRBJ1-3,14,TGCGCCAGCAGCTTGGGACAGTCCGGAAGCACCATATATTTT,CASSLGQSGSTIYF
TRBV2,.,.,TRBJ1-1,14,TGTGCCAGCAGTGAAAACAGTCCGAACACTGAAGCTTTCTTT,CASSENSPNTEAFF
TRBV28,.,.,TRBJ1-1,16,TGTGCCAGCAGCTCAGGGTCCTCGGGTCCGGACACTGAAGCTTTCTTT,CASSSGSSGPDTEAFF
TRBV28,.,.,TRBJ2-2,15,TGTGCCAGTCGGCCAGGGGGGTCCTACACCGGGGAGCTGTTTTTT,CASRPGGSYTGELFF
TRBV2,TRBD2,once,TRBJ2-7,16,TGTGCCAGCAGGGGTTCTAGCGGGAGTTTTGCCTACGAGCAGTACTTC,CASRGSSGSFAYEQYF
TRBV6-5,.,.,TRBJ1-2,15,TGTGCCAGCAGTTACTCGATATTGGCGAGGGAGGGCTACACCTTC,CASSYSILAREGYTF
TRBV6-5,.,.,TRBJ2-5,13,TGTGCCAGCAGCTCAGACATGAGCGAGACCCAGTACTTC,CASSSDMSETQYF
TRBV28,TRBD2,.,TRBJ2-1,15,TGTGCCAGCAGCCCCACTAGCGGAGGGTACAATGAGCAGTTCTTC,CASSPTSGGYNEQFF
TRBV19,TRBD2,.,TRBJ2-7,15,TGTGCCAGTACCCCGGGACTAGCGGGTCTTAGTGAGCAGTACTTC,CASTPGLAGLSEQYF
TRBV5-1,.,.,TRBJ1-1,12,TGCGCCAGCAGCTGGGGGGGGGCTGAAGCTTTCTTT,CASSWGGAEAFF
TRBV28,TRBD1,few,TRBJ2-7,17,TGTGCCAGCAGTTTCTCCCTTCCGGGACAGGGTACCTACGAGCAGTACTTC,CASSFSLPGQGTYEQYF
TRBV6-5,.,.,TRBJ2-7,13,TGTGCCAGCAGTTACGCCGGACAGTACGAGCAGTACTTC,CASSYAGQYEQYF
TRBV6-5,.,few,TRBJ1-1,15,TGTGCCAGCAGTTATGAGGGGGGGAGGGACACTGAAGCTTTCTTT,CASSYEGGRDTEAFF
TRBV6-1,.,.,TRBJ2-7,12,TGTGCCAGCAGTGAAACAGCCCTCCAGCAGTACTTC,CASSETALQQYF
TRBV9,TRBD2,.,TRBJ2-7,16,TGTGCCAGCAGCGTAGAGGGACTAGCGGGTACCTACGAGCAGTACTTC,CASSVEGLAGTYEQYF
TRBV27,.,.,TRBJ2-5,13,TGTGCCAGCCAGGGCATACCGTCAGGGACCCAGTACTTC,CASQGIPSGTQYF
TRBV19,TRBD1,few,TRBJ1-5,15,TGTGCCAGTAGTACCCGGGACAGGGGTAGGCAGCCCCAGCATTTT,CASSTRDRGRQPQHF